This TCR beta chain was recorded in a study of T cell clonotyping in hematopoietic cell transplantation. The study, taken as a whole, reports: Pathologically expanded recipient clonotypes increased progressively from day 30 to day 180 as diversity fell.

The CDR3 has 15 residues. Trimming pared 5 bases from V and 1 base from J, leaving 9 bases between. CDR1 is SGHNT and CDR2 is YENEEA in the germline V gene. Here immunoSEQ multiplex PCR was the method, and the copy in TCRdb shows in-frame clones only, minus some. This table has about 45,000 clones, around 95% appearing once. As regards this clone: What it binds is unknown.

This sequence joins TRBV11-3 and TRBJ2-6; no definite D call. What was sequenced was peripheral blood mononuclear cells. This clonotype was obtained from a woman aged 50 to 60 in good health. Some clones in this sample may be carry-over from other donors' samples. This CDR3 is CASSPFRSGANVLTF. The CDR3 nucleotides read TGTGCCAGCAGCCCCTTTAGGTCTGGGGCCAACGTCCTGACTTTC.